These T cell receptor beta chains were read from a single sample in a study. TCRdb passed the 5' RACE reads through MiXCR, listing each CDR3 protein once. Of approximately 60,000 distinct CDR3 sequences in the sample, roughly 20% are singletons; the top ten hold 3.2%. The sample comprised tumor-infiltrating Tregs sorted from the breast tumor. These receptors came from a female donor with breast cancer. Both conserved end residues are part of each CDR3. Each record gives: V gene, clone size, D gene, J gene, CDR3 protein, CDR3 DNA. D genes are given only for firm matches. Rows may omit the clone size; those that give it use once, few, many or a size class.

TRBV6-2/TRBV6-3	-	-	TRBJ2-5	CASSQGGKTQYF	TGTGCCAGCAGTCAGGGAGGCAAGACCCAGTACTTC
TRBV7-2	few	TRBD2	TRBJ2-5	CASSKRAGVETQYF	TGTGCCAGCAGCAAGAGGGCGGGAGTAGAGACCCAGTACTTC
TRBV6-1	many	-	TRBJ2-7	CASGTQLYYEQYF	TGTGCCAGCGGAACACAGTTGTACTACGAGCAGTACTTC
TRBV7-2	few	-	TRBJ2-2	CASNAQIGELFF	TGTGCCAGCAACGCTCAGATCGGGGAGCTGTTTTTT
TRBV28	once	TRBD1	TRBJ2-5	CASSLTGGGRETQYF	TGTGCCAGCAGTTTAACAGGGGGCGGTCGAGAGACCCAGTACTTC
TRBV12-3/TRBV12-4	many	-	TRBJ1-1	CASTQQAGTEAFF	TGTGCCAGCACCCAACAGGCAGGGACTGAAGCTTTCTTT
TRBV11-3	-	-	TRBJ2-3	CASSGFQADTQYF	TGTGCCAGCAGCGGATTTCAGGCAGATACGCAGTATTTT
TRBV5-1	few	-	TRBJ2-7	CASKNTGYEQYF	TGCGCCAGCAAAAACACAGGCTACGAGCAGTACTTC
TRBV12-5	-	-	TRBJ2-7	CASGLMGRAGEQYF	TGTGCTAGTGGTTTGATGGGACGGGCAGGCGAGCAGTACTTC
TRBV4-1	many	-	TRBJ2-6	CASSQVFGVSGANVLTF	TGCGCCAGCAGCCAAGTATTCGGGGTCTCTGGGGCCAACGTCCTGACTTTC
TRBV5-1	many	TRBD1	TRBJ2-2	CASTLGQTNTGELFF	TGCGCCAGCACCCTGGGACAGACGAACACCGGGGAGCTGTTTTTT
TRBV28	few	TRBD2	TRBJ2-3	CAIRAGERTDTQYF	TGTGCCATTCGAGCGGGAGAGCGCACAGATACGCAGTATTTT
TRBV7-8	many	TRBD1	TRBJ1-5	CASSLTGAAGNQPQHF	TGTGCCAGCAGCTTGACAGGGGCTGCGGGCAATCAGCCCCAGCATTTT
TRBV12-3/TRBV12-4	many	-	TRBJ1-1	CASSLYLVYTEAFF	TGTGCCAGCAGTTTATATCTGGTCTACACTGAAGCTTTCTTT
TRBV29-1	-	-	TRBJ2-7	CSVPVGGGVNEQYF	TGCAGCGTCCCTGTGGGAGGGGGCGTGAACGAGCAGTACTTC
TRBV6-5	few	TRBD1	TRBJ1-4	CASNNRGGEKLFF	TGTGCCAGCAACAACAGGGGTGGTGAAAAACTGTTTTTT
TRBV29-1	-	-	TRBJ2-1	CSVDGYNNEQFF	TGCAGCGTTGATGGATATAACAATGAGCAGTTCTTC
TRBV2	-	-	TRBJ2-7	CASSPGSGNYEQYF	TGTGCCAGCAGCCCCGGAAGCGGTAACTACGAGCAGTACTTC
TRBV12-3/TRBV12-4	few	-	TRBJ1-1	CASRFGRSLLGTEAFF	TGTGCCAGCAGGTTTGGCCGGTCCCTCCTGGGGACTGAAGCTTTCTTT
TRBV20-1	few	-	TRBJ1-5	CSARDRRVSNQPQHF	TGCAGTGCTAGAGATCGGAGGGTGAGCAATCAGCCCCAGCATTTT
TRBV5-1	few	-	TRBJ2-5	CASSLAGTHETQYF	TGCGCCAGCAGCTTGGCCGGGACGCACGAGACCCAGTACTTC
TRBV5-1	few	-	TRBJ2-7	CASSLGQVSSYEQYF	TGCGCCAGCAGCTTGGGGCAGGTCTCATCGTACGAGCAGTACTTC
TRBV3-1	few	-	TRBJ1-2	CASSQRGGYTF	TGTGCCAGCAGCCAAAGGGGCGGCTACACCTTC
TRBV7-7	-	-	TRBJ2-5	CASSSSPPGLGETQYF	TGTGCTAGCAGCTCCTCCCCACCGGGGCTCGGGGAGACCCAGTACTTC
TRBV20-1	-	TRBD2	TRBJ2-3	CRAREATSKDTQYF	TGCAGGGCTAGAGAAGCGACTAGCAAAGATACGCAGTATTTT
TRBV7-2	-	TRBD1	TRBJ2-7	CASSFPGTGGVGQYF	TGTGCCAGCAGCTTTCCCGGGACAGGGGGAGTCGGGCAGTACTTC
TRBV6-6	many	-	TRBJ1-1	CASSLDRSSTEAFF	TGTGCCAGCAGTCTGGACCGAAGTTCCACTGAAGCTTTCTTT